The clone carrying this T cell receptor (beta chain) was seen at least ten times. Its target is unknown. Diagnoses rested on clinical symptoms, serum thyroxine and TRAb, thyroid ultrasound and orbital computed tomography. It was over 9.5 ml of fresh peripheral blood that supplied the PBMCs. Amplification of TCR beta CDR3 regions used RNA as the template. The HTBI primer set drove a first-round RT-PCR of the TCR CDR3. In TCRdb, the multiplex PCR reads were re-called with MiXCR into one record per CDR3 protein. The sample consists of some 700,000 distinct CDR3 sequences, roughly 17% of them appearing once. This sample is part of a study of T cells in Graves' hyperthyroidism and ophthalmopathy. Study conclusions and caveats: Ophthalmopathy was identified by the model a median about 6 months ahead of onset.

This clonotype was sampled from a man between 50 and 59 years old with Graves' hyperthyroidism. What was sequenced was blood.

The CDR3 loop is CSVEGAAPGYTF. CDR3 coding DNA: TGCAGCGTAGAGGGGGCCGCCCCTGGCTACACCTTC. The rearrangement uses TRBV29-1 and TRBJ1-2; TRBD1 matches 7 bases. CDR3 length: 12 amino acids. The V segment lost 6 bases and the J segment 7 bases; nucleotides outside the gene matches: 8. Germline loops: CDR1 SQVTM, CDR2 ANQGSEA.